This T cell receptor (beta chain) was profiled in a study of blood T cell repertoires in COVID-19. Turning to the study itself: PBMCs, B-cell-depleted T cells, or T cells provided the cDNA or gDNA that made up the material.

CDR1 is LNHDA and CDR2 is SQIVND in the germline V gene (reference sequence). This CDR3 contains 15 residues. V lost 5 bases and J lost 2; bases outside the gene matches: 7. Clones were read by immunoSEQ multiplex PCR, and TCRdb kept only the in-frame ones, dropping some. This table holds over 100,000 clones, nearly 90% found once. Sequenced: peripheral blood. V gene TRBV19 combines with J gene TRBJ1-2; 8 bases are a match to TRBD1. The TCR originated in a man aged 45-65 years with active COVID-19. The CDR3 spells CASSLRTGTNYGYTF. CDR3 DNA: TGTGCCAGTAGTTTAAGGACAGGGACGAACTATGGCTACACCTTC.